This TCR beta chain derives from a study of shared clonotypes between healthy human individuals (dated by TCRdb to 2018 to 2020). Looking at the study overall: The cohort comprised a couple of women and three men aged 18 to 49 years. To increase sequencing depth and limit assay-specific biases, different laboratories used diverse techniques to prepare libraries and sequence TCR repertoires. The study deeply sequenced blood TCR repertoires of roughly five healthy adults to estimate repertoire size and the extent of clonotype sharing between individuals. Per donor, leukapheresis produced somewhere between about 0.9 and 9.5 billion PBMCs. For each donor, CD4 naive and CD4 memory were each run on three plates, CD8 naive on two plates, and CD8 memory on one plate. Beyond this particular receptor, the publication reports: Rarefaction of sorted-subset datasets indicated incomplete sequencing despite the large sequencing depth. Sharing across several donors was observed for about 5% of naive CD4, over 3% of naive CD8, roughly 2.4% of memory CD4, and around 0.4% of memory CD8 clonotypes. Sampling was limited to blood, and TCR repertoires in tissue likely differ from TCR repertoires in blood. Pairwise subsampling indicated that sequencing depth was expected to affect the degree of clonotype sharing among donors. Clonotypes shared by all four sorted-subset donors showed higher generation probabilities than non-shared clonotypes. Because the study included a small number of donors, the genetic and exposure-history diversity represented was limited. Naive subsets generally had larger estimated clonotype richness than memory subsets.

As encoded in the germline V gene, CDR1 is ENHRY while CDR2 is SYGVKD. V loses 0 bases at its end and J loses 7 bases; junction bases beyond the gene matches: 7. The CDR3 numbers 16 residues from cysteine through phenylalanine. Kept here is only the CDR3 DNA, which spans 48 bases and is read in frame from base 1. For this clone: This clone's antigen is unknown. No qualities accompany the bases; no much larger clone lies one base away.

Donors were healthy HIV-negative adults with no recently reported acute infections or vaccinations. Only Caucasian adults living in Nashville, Tennessee, USA were represented among the donors. Magnetic negative selection was used to enrich CD4+ T cells, after which naive cells were positively selected on CD45RA and the negative fraction became the memory subset. After blood collection by leukapheresis, PBMCs were isolated using Ficoll-Histopaque density gradient centrifugation and then cryopreserved in the vapor phase of liquid nitrogen. Analytical flow cytometry was used to check the purity and quantity of every magnetically sorted T cell population. Genomic DNA was isolated from each sorted fraction and quantified by UV absorbance on a Nanodrop 2000c. TCR CDR3 regions were amplified from genomic DNA by multiplex PCR using the deep immunoSEQ assay. Genomic DNA extracted from each cell subset was distributed evenly over all wells of several immunoSEQ 96-well plates, and each plate served as one replicate. For sorted subsets, each replicate PCR was loaded with 200 ng genomic DNA, equivalent to 25,000 to 35,000 T cell genomes. Purified libraries were quantified with a Qubit 3.0 fluorometer, sized on a Bioanalyzer 2100, and re-quantified with the KAPA Library Quantification kit. Every immunoSEQ 96-well plate was sequenced on a dedicated single-read 150-cycle Illumina NextSeq 550 flow cell. For the original study's pipeline: Because only junctional sequences without quality scores were contained in the immunoSEQ output, filtering matching that applied to full-length reads could not be performed. To assign V/J genes and CDR3, sequences were annotated using PyIR, a Python wrapper for IgBLAST v1.9, with IMGT germline references. Reads with weak V/J assignments (E-value above 1e-6), missing CDR3, stop codons, out-of-frame junctions, or ambiguous translated residues were removed. V3J clonotypes were defined by identical inferred V gene, J gene, and CDR3 amino acid sequence. To compute the percentage overlap between repertoires, the number of shared unique clonotypes was divided by the size of the smaller repertoire. Richness of each repertoire was evaluated using RTK rarefaction, the Chao1 estimator, and Recon v2.1 estimates of unobserved clonotypes. Generation probabilities for all TCRbeta clonotypes obtained by the gDNA method from a handful of donors were computed using OLGA. Sourced from immuneACCESS, this table was stored by TCRdb with only in-frame sequences that have V and J called. A share of the clones is absent; for the studies checked, an unresolved V gene accounts for under half, and the remainder has no known explanation. That table furnishes V, J and clone size, whereas the DNA furnished D and trimming. The sample profile shows under 550,000 clones; 90% to 97% of them were found once. About 0.057% of the sample lies in the top ten.

The clonotype originates from a woman in her twenties or thirties in good health. The chain employs TRBV10-3 and TRBJ2-3; 10 junctional bases match TRBD1. Input material: naive CD4+ T cells sorted from blood. The sample's cell subset or site label, decoded: CD45RA+ positively selected. The CDR3 reads as follows: CAISESMTGGAYTQYF. The nucleotide sequence reads as follows: TGTGCCATCAGTGAGTCGATGACAGGGGGCGCTTATACGCAGTATTTT.